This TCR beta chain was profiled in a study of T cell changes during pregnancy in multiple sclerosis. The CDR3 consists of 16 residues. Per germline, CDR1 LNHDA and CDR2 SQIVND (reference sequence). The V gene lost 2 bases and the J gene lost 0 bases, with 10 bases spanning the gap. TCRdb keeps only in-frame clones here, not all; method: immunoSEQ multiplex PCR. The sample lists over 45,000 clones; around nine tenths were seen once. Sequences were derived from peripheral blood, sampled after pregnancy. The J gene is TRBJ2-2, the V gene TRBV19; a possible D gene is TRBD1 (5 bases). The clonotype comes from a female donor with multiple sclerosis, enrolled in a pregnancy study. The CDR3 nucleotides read TGTGCCAGTAGTATACGGAGACAGTCGAACACCGGGGAGCTGTTTTTT. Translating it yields CASSIRRQSNTGELFF.